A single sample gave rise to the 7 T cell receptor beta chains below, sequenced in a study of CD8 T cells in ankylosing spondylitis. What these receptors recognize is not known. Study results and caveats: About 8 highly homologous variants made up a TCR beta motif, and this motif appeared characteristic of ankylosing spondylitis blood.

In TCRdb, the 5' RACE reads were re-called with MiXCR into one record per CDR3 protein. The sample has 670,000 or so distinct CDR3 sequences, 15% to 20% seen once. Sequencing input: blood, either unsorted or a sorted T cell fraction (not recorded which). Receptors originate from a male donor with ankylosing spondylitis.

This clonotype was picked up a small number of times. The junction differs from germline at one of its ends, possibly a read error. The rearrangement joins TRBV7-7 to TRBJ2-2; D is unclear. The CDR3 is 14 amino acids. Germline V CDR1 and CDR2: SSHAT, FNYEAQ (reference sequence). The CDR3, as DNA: TGTGCTAGCAGCTGGCAGGAGAACACCGGGGAGCTGTTTTTT. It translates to CASSWQENTGELFF.

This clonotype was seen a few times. CDR3 DNA sequence: TGTGCCAGCAGTTATGCGGGACAGGGCGGTAAGGAAAAACTGTTTTTT. Protein sequence: CASSYAGQGGKEKLFF. V gene TRBV6-5 combines with J gene TRBJ1-4; 9 bases align to TRBD1. The CDR3 totals 16 residues. The V gene's germline CDR1 is MNHEY and CDR2 SVGAGI. V lost 3 bases to trimming and J lost 8 bases; unmatched junction nucleotides: 10.

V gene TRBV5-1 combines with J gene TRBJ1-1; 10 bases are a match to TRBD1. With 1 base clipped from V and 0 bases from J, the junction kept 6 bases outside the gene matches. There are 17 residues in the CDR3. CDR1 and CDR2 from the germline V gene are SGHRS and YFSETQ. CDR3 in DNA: TGCGCCAGCAGCTTGATCGGGACAGGGGATTTGAACACTGAAGCTTTCTTT. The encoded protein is CASSLIGTGDLNTEAFF.

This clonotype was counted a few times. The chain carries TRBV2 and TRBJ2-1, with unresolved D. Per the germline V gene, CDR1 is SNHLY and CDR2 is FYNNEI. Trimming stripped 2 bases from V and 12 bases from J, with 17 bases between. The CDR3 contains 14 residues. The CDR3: CASSERKPRSRQFF. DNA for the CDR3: TGTGCCAGCAGTGAAAGGAAACCCCGTAGCAGGCAGTTCTTC.

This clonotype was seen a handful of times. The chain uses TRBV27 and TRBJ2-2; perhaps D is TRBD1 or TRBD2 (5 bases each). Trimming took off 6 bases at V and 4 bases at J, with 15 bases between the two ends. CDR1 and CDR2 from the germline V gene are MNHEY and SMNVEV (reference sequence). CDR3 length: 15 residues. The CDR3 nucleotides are TGTGCCAGCAGGAGAAGGGACCTAGCCACCGGGGAGCTGTTTTTT. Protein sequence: CASRRRDLATGELFF.

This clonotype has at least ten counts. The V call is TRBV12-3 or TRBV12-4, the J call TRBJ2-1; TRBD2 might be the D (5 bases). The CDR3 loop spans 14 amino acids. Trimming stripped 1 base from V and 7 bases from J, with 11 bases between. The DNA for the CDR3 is TGTGCCAGCAGTTTAGGACTGGGAGTGAATGAGCAGTTCTTC. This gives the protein CASSLGLGVNEQFF.

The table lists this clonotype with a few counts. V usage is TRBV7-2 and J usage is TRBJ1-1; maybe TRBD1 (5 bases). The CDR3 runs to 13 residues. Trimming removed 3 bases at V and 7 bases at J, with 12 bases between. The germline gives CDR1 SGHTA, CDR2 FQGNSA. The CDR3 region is CASSFLGLYEAFF. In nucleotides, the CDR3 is TGTGCCAGCAGCTTCTTGGGACTGTATGAAGCTTTCTTT.